This T cell receptor (beta chain) comes out of a study of T cells in Graves' hyperthyroidism and ophthalmopathy. This CDR3 comprises 13 residues. With 6 bases clipped from V and 8 bases from J, the junction kept 7 bases outside the gene matches. Germline-derived CDR1 and CDR2 are SQVTM and ANQGSEA. Amplification targeted TCR beta CDR3 regions from RNA transcripts. The TCR CDR3 first-round RT-PCR relied on the HTBI primer set. TCRdb fed the multiplex PCR reads into MiXCR, producing one record per CDR3 protein. This table holds 300,000 to 400,000 distinct CDR3 sequences, around a sixth found once. This clonotype was picked up a small number of times.

V usage is TRBV29-1 and J usage is TRBJ1-2, with TRBD1 matching over 12 bases. The sequencing input was blood. This receptor was taken from a woman aged 45-59 years with Graves' hyperthyroidism. The DNA of the CDR3 is TGCAGCGTCGAGGGACAGGGGGCGCCGGGCTACACCTTC. Its protein product is CSVEGQGAPGYTF.